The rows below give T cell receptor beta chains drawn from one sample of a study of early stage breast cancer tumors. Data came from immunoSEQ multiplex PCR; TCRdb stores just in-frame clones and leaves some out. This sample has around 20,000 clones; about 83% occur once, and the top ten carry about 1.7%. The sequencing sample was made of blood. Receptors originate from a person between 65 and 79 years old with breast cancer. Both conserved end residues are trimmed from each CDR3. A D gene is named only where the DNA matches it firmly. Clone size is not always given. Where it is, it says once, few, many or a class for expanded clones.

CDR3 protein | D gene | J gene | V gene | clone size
ASTWTGGRGLNSNQPQH | TRBD1 | TRBJ1-5 | TRBV10-1 | .
ASSVLVRGEQF | . | TRBJ2-1 | TRBV9 | .
AIKRDGPGQPQH | . | TRBJ1-5 | TRBV10-3 | .
ASSLSGTHTGELF | . | TRBJ2-2 | TRBV27 | .
ATREDRVGGNTIY | . | TRBJ1-3 | TRBV6-1 | once
ASSYRGPSSYNEQF | . | TRBJ2-1 | TRBV6-5 | .
ASRLLAGGHNEQF | TRBD2 | TRBJ2-1 | TRBV5-1 | .
SVGSGINQPQH | . | TRBJ1-5 | TRBV29-1 | once
AWGRDRGGGYT | TRBD1 | TRBJ1-2 | TRBV30 | few
ASSQEQRGGSETQY | TRBD2 | TRBJ2-5 | TRBV4-2 | .
AWTQMRAMSPLH | . | TRBJ1-6 | TRBV30 | .
ASSPRTGHGNTIY | . | TRBJ1-3 | TRBV7-9 | .
ASSEKKGQGATEAF | TRBD1 | TRBJ1-1 | TRBV2 | .
AWKESTGAMNTEAF | TRBD1 | TRBJ1-1 | TRBV30 | .
ASSLNPTNEKLF | . | TRBJ1-4 | TRBV5-1 | .
ASSLTTGRFNEQF | TRBD1 | TRBJ2-1 | TRBV7-3 | .
ASSPGPGRGETQY | TRBD2 | TRBJ2-5 | TRBV9 | .
ASSLYGRGLMGGYT | TRBD1 | TRBJ1-2 | TRBV28 | .
ASSQGGEVDEQY | . | TRBJ2-7 | TRBV7-3 | .
ASSASTGAYEQY | TRBD1 | TRBJ2-7 | TRBV25-1 | .
AWSVKTEAF | . | TRBJ1-1 | TRBV30 | .
ASSLESGGQGLYEQY | TRBD1 | TRBJ2-7 | TRBV7-2 | .
ASSLESGAYEQY | . | TRBJ2-7 | TRBV11-3 | few
AWSGGSSEKLF | . | TRBJ1-4 | TRBV30 | once
ACGGRFSGNTIY | . | TRBJ1-3 | TRBV19 | .
ASTRDRATEAF | TRBD1 | TRBJ1-1 | TRBV6-5 | once
ASSITGYLYEQY | . | TRBJ2-7 | TRBV19 | .
ASSPDRGTGNTIY | TRBD1 | TRBJ1-3 | TRBV7-3 | .
ASSEYGDREVYGYT | TRBD1 | TRBJ1-2 | TRBV25-1 | .
ASSLYGDTEAF | . | TRBJ1-1 | TRBV5-1 | few
ASSRLGTGLQETQY | TRBD1 | TRBJ2-5 | TRBV19 | .
ASSLVAGGITGELF | TRBD2 | TRBJ2-2 | TRBV5-1 | .
ASSEGGSTEAF | TRBD1 | TRBJ1-1 | TRBV9 | .
ASSVARGSRNEQF | TRBD1 | TRBJ2-1 | TRBV9 | .
AMGSGGSGANVLT | TRBD1 | TRBJ2-6 | TRBV10-3 | .
ASSEGGHAYGYT | . | TRBJ1-2 | TRBV6-1 | .
ASSLTGGVDTQY | TRBD1 | TRBJ2-3 | TRBV7-9 | .
ASSLKTGGVYT | TRBD1 | TRBJ1-2 | TRBV2 | .
ASSQDIWGPHQPQH | . | TRBJ1-5 | TRBV4-1 | once
ASSRGGVNFYEQY | TRBD2 | TRBJ2-7 | TRBV7-9 | .
ASSVEGRGSYNEQF | . | TRBJ2-1 | TRBV9 | .
ASSFRGRDNEQF | . | TRBJ2-1 | TRBV5-1 | once
ASSGQLQGPETQY | . | TRBJ2-5 | TRBV2 | .
ASSVDPDRRLGNTIY | TRBD1 | TRBJ1-3 | TRBV9 | .
AWSVTRNTEAF | . | TRBJ1-1 | TRBV30 | .